The T cell receptor (beta chain) described here comes from a study of blood T cell repertoires in COVID-19. The CDR3 has 15 residues. Trimming took off 4 bases at V and 4 bases at J, with 14 bases between the two ends. Germline V gene data show CDR1 as SEHNR and CDR2 as FQNEAQ (reference sequence). Clones were sequenced by immunoSEQ multiplex PCR, and TCRdb holds only the in-frame ones, with some missing. Among roughly 90,000 clones listed, roughly 86% were seen once. This chain uses TRBV7-9 with TRBJ1-3; no clear D. Specimen: peripheral blood. The TCR comes from a human donor in a cohort sampled during active COVID-19. The CDR3 protein is CASSSSVSGGNTIYF. For the CDR3, the DNA is TGTGCCAGCAGCTCCTCTGTCAGTGGCGGAAACACCATATATTTT.